This TCR beta chain was sequenced for a study of early T cells in non-severe SARS-CoV-2 infection. MiXCR, applied by TCRdb to the 5' RACE reads, yields one record per CDR3 protein. Counted here are 30,000 to 35,000 distinct CDR3 sequences, roughly 5% occurring once; the ten biggest clones make up 9% to 13%. Trimming pared 6 bases from V and 0 bases from J, leaving 1 base between. CDR1 is SGHTA, CDR2 FQGNSA, per germline. This CDR3 comprises 11 residues. This clonotype was recorded a few times. The sequence was collected from an adult who was a healthcare worker with PCR-confirmed SARS-CoV-2 infection or an uninfected control (not recorded which). The V call is TRBV7-2, the J call TRBJ2-3; D unclear. Sequenced sample: whole blood. The CDR3 sequence is CASSSTDTQYF. The CDR3 DNA sequence: TGTGCCAGCAGTAGCACAGATACGCAGTATTTT.